A single sample is the source of the 24 T cell receptor beta chains below, sequenced in a study of neurological immune-mediated disorders. One entry per CDR3 protein results from TCRdb running MiXCR on the 5' RACE reads. The sample includes approximately 50,000 distinct CDR3 sequences, 3% to 4% of them seen just once. Sequenced sample: PBMCs. These receptors all come from a man aged 35-49 years with multiple sclerosis.

Ten or more counts support this clonotype. The V gene is TRBV12-3 or TRBV12-4, the J gene TRBJ2-1, with D possibly TRBD2 on 6 matching bases. The CDR3 sequence is 12 residues long. V was trimmed by 5 bases and J by 13 bases, leaving 15 bases between them. Here the CDR3 reads CASSLTGGKQFF. The CDR3 nucleotides are TGTGCCAGCAGTCTTACAGGAGGGAAACAGTTCTTC.

Details on this clonotype: A much more abundant neighbour one base away suggests this may be a read error. The rearrangement uses TRBV3-1 and TRBJ1-2, with D unclear. The germline V and J ends were trimmed by 0 bases and 2 bases, with 7 bases remaining between them. Germline-derived CDR1 and CDR2 are LGHDT and YNNKEL (reference sequence). The CDR3 is 14 amino acids. The CDR3 protein is CASSQDGKNYGYTF. The DNA of the CDR3 is TGTGCCAGCAGCCAAGACGGCAAAAACTATGGCTACACCTTC.

This clonotype has ten or more counts. The chain recombines TRBV6-1 with TRBJ1-5; D ambiguous. The CDR3 is made up of 14 amino acids. The V end was cut by 3 bases, the J end by 0 bases, with 6 bases between. Germline V gene data show CDR1 as MNHNS and CDR2 as SASEGT. This CDR3 is CASSDTYSNQPQHF. The CDR3 DNA is TGTGCCAGCAGTGACACCTATAGCAATCAGCCCCAGCATTTT.

This chain connects TRBV7-2 to TRBJ1-4; D uncertain. CDR3 length: 14 amino acids. Germline CDR1 is SGHTA and CDR2 is FQGNSA. V was pared by 2 bases and J by 7 bases, with 11 bases between. The CDR3 DNA reads TGTGCCAGCAGCTTAATGCGAGGGTGTGAAAAACTGTTTTTT. Translating gives CASSLMRGCEKLFF.

This clonotype was found many times. The rearrangement links TRBV7-2 to TRBJ1-2; no definite D call. From germline, CDR1 is SGHTA and CDR2 FQGNSA. With 1 base removed from V and 0 bases from J, the gap between germline ends came to 9 bases. The CDR3 consists of 15 residues. CDR3 residues: CASSLGYGANYGYTF. DNA of the CDR3: TGTGCCAGCAGCTTAGGGTATGGCGCTAACTATGGCTACACCTTC.

In this sample, this clonotype turned up many times. The rearrangement uses TRBV28 and TRBJ2-7; D call uncertain. Looked up from germline, CDR1 is MDHEN and CDR2 is SYDVKM. The V end lost 4 bases, the J end lost 0 bases, and 10 bases lay between the germline ends. This CDR3 has 14 amino acids. In DNA form, the CDR3 reads TGTGCCAGCAGTTCGAAGGAGAGCTCCTACGAGCAGTACTTC. Translated: CASSSKESSYEQYF.

V is TRBV6-1 and J is TRBJ1-6; 7 bases align to TRBD1. The CDR3 totals 15 residues. Germline V gene sequence: CDR1 MNHNS, CDR2 SASEGT. The J segment lost 8 bases and the V segment lost 4 bases, leaving 8 bases of the junction unmatched. For the CDR3, the DNA is TGTGCCAGCAGTGTGCAGGGGGGCATGGATTCACCCCTCCACTTT. Translation: CASSVQGGMDSPLHF.

On this clonotype itself: This could be a read error, since a much larger clone is one nucleotide away. CDR3 loop: CASSQAEGGYGYTF. The CDR3 DNA follows: TGTGCCAGCAGCCAAGCGGAAGGCGGCTATGGCTACACCTTC. The chain links TRBV3-1 to TRBJ1-2; D gene ambiguous. This CDR3 has 14 residues. Deletions cut 1 base from V and 4 bases from J, with 10 bases between. From germline, CDR1 is LGHDT and CDR2 YNNKEL (reference sequence).

At least ten counts were recorded for this clonotype. The genes are TRBV20-1 and TRBJ2-1; 7 bases line up with TRBD2. The trim removed 1 base at V and 7 bases at J, leaving 7 bases unmatched. The germline gives CDR1 DFQATT, CDR2 SNEGSKA (reference sequence). CDR3 length: 14 residues. The CDR3 here is CSARGSAGSNEQFF. In DNA form, the CDR3 reads TGCAGTGCTAGAGGCTCAGCGGGGAGTAATGAGCAGTTCTTC.

This clonotype was counted ten times or more. The chain carries TRBV5-1 and TRBJ1-1; D gene unclear. Per the germline V gene, CDR1 is SGHRS and CDR2 is YFSETQ. There are 12 residues in the CDR3. Trimming cost V 1 base and J 4 bases, with 5 bases left between them. The CDR3 spells CASSLIPTEAFF. CDR3 in DNA: TGCGCCAGCAGCTTGATACCCACTGAAGCTTTCTTT.

The table lists this clonotype with a few counts. A clone one base away is much larger, so this may be a read error. V usage is TRBV12-3 or TRBV12-4 and J usage is TRBJ2-7, with 9 bases fitting TRBD1. The CDR3 runs to 14 residues. V dropped 5 bases and J dropped 7; count of bases not matched to a gene: 9. The DNA of the CDR3 is TGTGCCAGCAGTCTTTGGACAGGGGACGAAGAGCAGTACTTC. It encodes CASSLWTGDEEQYF.

This clonotype was counted at least ten times. The rearrangement joins TRBV20-1 to TRBJ2-1; TRBD1 aligns across 10 bases. Germline lookup yields CDR1 DFQATT and CDR2 SNEGSKA (reference sequence). The ends lost 0 bases at V and 7 bases at J; junction bases unmatched: 9. This CDR3 has 16 amino acids. In DNA, the CDR3 is TGCAGTGCTAGAGATGGGGGGACAGGGGCTACTAATGAGCAGTTCTTC. Its translation: CSARDGGTGATNEQFF.

This clonotype was observed many times. This chain uses TRBV7-2 with TRBJ2-7, with a possible D match to TRBD2 (6 bases). The CDR3 is 14 amino acids. Trimming took off 5 bases at V and 7 bases at J, with 18 bases between the two ends. Germline assignment: CDR1 SGHTA and CDR2 FQGNSA. This chain's CDR3 is CASSLKEGRREQYF. As DNA, the CDR3 is TGTGCCAGCAGCCTAAAGGAGGGGCGAAGGGAGCAGTACTTC.

This clonotype was observed at least ten times. The chain couples TRBV5-1 to TRBJ2-6; D gene ambiguous. Trimming removed 4 bases from V and 0 bases from J, with 14 bases in between. Germline V gene sequence: CDR1 SGHRS, CDR2 YFSETQ. The CDR3 spans 17 residues. The CDR3, as DNA: TGCGCCAGCAGCACGGACGGCCTCAGCTCTGGGGCCAACGTCCTGACTTTC. This sequence encodes CASSTDGLSSGANVLTF. Together with reference TRBV5-1 and TRBJ2-6, the CDR3 gives the full variable domain: KAGVTQTPRYLIKTRGQQVTLSCSPISGHRSVSWYQQTPGQGLQFLFEYFSETQRNKGNFPGRFSGRQFSNSRSEMNVSTLELGDSALYLCASSTDGLSSGANVLTFGAGSRLTVL.

This clonotype appeared many times. The V gene is TRBV5-1, the J gene TRBJ2-3, with D perhaps matching TRBD1 or TRBD2 (5 bases each). CDR3 length equals 15 residues. Germline CDR1 SGHRS, CDR2 YFSETQ. Between the trimmed V and J ends, which lost 3 bases and 5 bases, there was a span of 16 bases. Written as DNA, the CDR3 is TGCGCCAGCAGCTCTGGGGGAACTGCTAAAGATACGCAGTATTTT. Protein product: CASSSGGTAKDTQYF.

This clonotype has a count of ten or more. The genes are TRBV12-3 or TRBV12-4 and TRBJ2-5, with a possible D match to TRBD1 (6 bases). This CDR3 is 13 amino acids long. Trimming took off 5 bases at V and 5 bases at J, with 12 bases between the two ends. The chain's CDR3 is CASSRGSEETQYF. For the CDR3, the DNA is TGTGCCAGCAGTAGGGGGTCAGAGGAGACCCAGTACTTC.

This clonotype occurred many times. V is TRBV7-9 and J is TRBJ2-7; 10 positions agree with TRBD2. The CDR3 runs 14 residues. The V segment lost 1 base and the J segment 6 bases; nucleotides outside the gene matches: 3. The germline V gene encodes CDR1 SEHNR and CDR2 FQNEAQ (reference sequence). The CDR3 region is CASSLELAGPEQYF. Written as DNA, the CDR3 is TGTGCCAGCAGCTTAGAACTAGCGGGGCCCGAGCAGTACTTC.

This clonotype was seen at least ten times. J is TRBJ2-3 and V is TRBV3-1; D may be TRBD2 (6 bases). Germline CDR1 is LGHDT and CDR2 is YNNKEL (reference sequence). The V end lost 4 bases, the J end lost 0 bases, and 23 bases lay between the germline ends. The CDR3 spans 19 residues. CDR3 sequence reads: CASSLRTRKKAGSTDTQYF. CDR3 DNA: TGTGCCAGCAGCCTCCGTACCCGGAAAAAGGCGGGGAGCACAGATACGCAGTATTTT.

This clonotype was recorded many times. V is TRBV10-3 and J is TRBJ2-2; a possible D gene is TRBD1 (6 bases). The germline CDR1 and CDR2 sequences are ENHRY and SYGVKD. V was pared by 6 bases and J by 1 base, with 15 bases between. This CDR3 has 16 amino acids. The CDR3 coding sequence is TGTGCCATCAGCGTCTCCCGGGACAAGAACACCGGGGAGCTGTTTTTT. Translated, it gives CAISVSRDKNTGELFF.

This clonotype was seen ten or more times. This chain connects TRBV12-3 or TRBV12-4 to TRBJ1-4; D is perhaps TRBD1 (6 bases). Trimming removed 5 bases from V and 7 bases from J, with 14 bases in between. The CDR3 spans 14 residues. CDR3 residues: CASSTFSRGEKLFF. In nucleotides, the CDR3 is TGTGCCAGCAGTACGTTCAGCAGGGGTGAAAAACTGTTTTTT.

In its sample, this clonotype was seen many times. The rearrangement joins TRBV2 to TRBJ2-7; D call uncertain. Germline CDR1 is SNHLY and CDR2 is FYNNEI. This CDR3 is built from 12 residues. V lost 2 bases, J lost 4 bases, and 6 bases lay in between. CDR3 in amino acids: CASSESPYEQYF. In DNA form, the CDR3 reads TGTGCCAGCAGTGAATCCCCTTACGAGCAGTACTTC.

This clonotype came up many times. A junction end diverges from the germline sequence, so it may reflect a read error. V usage is TRBV28 and J usage is TRBJ1-5, with TRBD1 identical over 9 bases. Germline CDR1 is MDHEN and CDR2 is SYDVKM. The CDR3 totals 15 residues. In DNA, the CDR3 is TGTGCCAGCAGTTCGGGACAGGGAGACAATCAGCCCCAGAATTTT. This translates into CASSSGQGDNQPQNF.

This clonotype was picked up many times. The chain carries TRBV29-1 and TRBJ2-7; D assignment may be TRBD1 or TRBD2 (5 bases each). The CDR3 extends over 14 amino acids. Trimming removed 5 bases from V and 2 bases from J, with 16 bases in between. Germline CDR1 and CDR2: SQVTM and ANQGSEA. The CDR3 DNA is TGCAGCGTTTCTGGGACCCATCACCCCTACGAGCAGTACTTC. Its translation: CSVSGTHHPYEQYF.

This clonotype has at least ten counts. The CDR3 spells CASTDRGTNPYEQYF. The DNA for the CDR3 is TGTGCCAGCACTGATAGGGGGACAAATCCCTACGAGCAGTACTTC. The V and J genes are TRBV6-5 and TRBJ2-7; TRBD1 might be the D (6 bases). The ends were cut back, 7 bases at V and 2 bases at J, with 18 bases in the middle. Germline V lookup: CDR1 MNHEY, CDR2 SVGAGI. The CDR3 has 15 amino acids.